Reported below is one TCR beta chain. The record originates from a study of T cell responses to AZD1222 COVID-19 vaccine. Second-dose schedules of about 4 or about 12 weeks were combined. The CDR3 loop spans 14 amino acids. CDR1 MDHEN and CDR2 SYDVKM come from the germline V gene. V dropped 6 bases and J dropped 1; count of bases not matched to a gene: 4. Method: immunoSEQ multiplex PCR; TCRdb's copy keeps in-frame clones and lacks some. The sample includes about 75,000 clones, around 86% of them seen just once. V gene TRBV28 combines with J gene TRBJ2-5; TRBD2 aligns across 8 bases. Sequencing used peripheral blood, obtained 28 days after the second AZD1222 dose. This receptor was identified in an adult who received the AZD1222 COVID-19 vaccine. CDR3 DNA: TGTGCCAGCAGACGCGGGGGGCCCCAAGAGACCCAGTACTTC. Its protein is CASRRGGPQETQYF.